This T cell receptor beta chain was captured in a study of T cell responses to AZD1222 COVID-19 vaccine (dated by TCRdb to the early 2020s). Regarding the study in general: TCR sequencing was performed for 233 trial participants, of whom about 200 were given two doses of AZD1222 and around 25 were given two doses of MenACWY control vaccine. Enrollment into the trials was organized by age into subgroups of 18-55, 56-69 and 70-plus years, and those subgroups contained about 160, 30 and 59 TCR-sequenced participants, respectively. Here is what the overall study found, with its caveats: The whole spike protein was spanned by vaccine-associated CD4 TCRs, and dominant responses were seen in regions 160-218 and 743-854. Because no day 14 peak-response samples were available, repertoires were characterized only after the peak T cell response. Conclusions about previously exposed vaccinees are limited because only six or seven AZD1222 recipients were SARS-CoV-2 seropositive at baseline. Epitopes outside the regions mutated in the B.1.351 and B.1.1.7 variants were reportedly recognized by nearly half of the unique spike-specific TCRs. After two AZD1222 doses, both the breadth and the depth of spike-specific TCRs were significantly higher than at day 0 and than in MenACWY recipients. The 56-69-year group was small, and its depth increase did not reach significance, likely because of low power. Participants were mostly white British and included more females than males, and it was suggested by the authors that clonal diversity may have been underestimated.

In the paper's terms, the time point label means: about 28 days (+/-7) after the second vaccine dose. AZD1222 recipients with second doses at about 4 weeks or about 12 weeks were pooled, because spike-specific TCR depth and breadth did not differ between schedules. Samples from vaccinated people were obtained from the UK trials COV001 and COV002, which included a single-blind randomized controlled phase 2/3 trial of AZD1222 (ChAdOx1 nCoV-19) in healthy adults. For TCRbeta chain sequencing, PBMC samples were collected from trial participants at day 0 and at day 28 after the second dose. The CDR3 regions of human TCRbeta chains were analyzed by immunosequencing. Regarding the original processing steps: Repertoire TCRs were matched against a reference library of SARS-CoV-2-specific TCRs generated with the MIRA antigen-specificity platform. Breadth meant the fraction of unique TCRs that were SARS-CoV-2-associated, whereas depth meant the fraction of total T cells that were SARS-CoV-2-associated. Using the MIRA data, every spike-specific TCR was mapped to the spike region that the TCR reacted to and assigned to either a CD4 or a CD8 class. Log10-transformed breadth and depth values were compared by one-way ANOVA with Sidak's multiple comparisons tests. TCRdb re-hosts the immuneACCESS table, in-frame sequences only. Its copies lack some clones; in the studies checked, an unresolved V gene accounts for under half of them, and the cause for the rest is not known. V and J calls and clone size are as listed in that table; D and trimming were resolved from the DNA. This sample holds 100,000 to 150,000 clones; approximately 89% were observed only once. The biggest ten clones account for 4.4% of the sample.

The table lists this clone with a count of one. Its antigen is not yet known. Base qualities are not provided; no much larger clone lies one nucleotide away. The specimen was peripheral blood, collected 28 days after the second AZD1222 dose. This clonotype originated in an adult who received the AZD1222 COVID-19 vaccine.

The nucleotide sequence reads TGTGCCACCAGTGATCCGGGACAAAATAACTATGGCTACACCTTC. Translation gives CATSDPGQNNYGYTF. The chain is encoded by TRBV24-1 joined to TRBJ1-2; TRBD1 is perhaps the D gene, given 6 matching bases. From the cysteine up to the phenylalanine, the CDR3 has a length of 15 residues. The entry retains the CDR3 DNA only, 45 bases that are in frame from base 1. Looking up the germline V gene yields CDR1 KGHDR and CDR2 SFDVKD. V gives up 3 bases and J gives up 1 base, and the segment between their germline ends measures 11 bases.